These T cell receptor beta chains were read from a single sample in a study of Ad26.COV2.S vaccination and SARS-CoV-2 variants. The repertoire was sequenced with immunoSEQ multiplex PCR; TCRdb's copy has only in-frame clones and lacks some. Here the sample spans 400,000 to 450,000 clones, around nine tenths being singletons. Material: peripheral blood, obtained in a trial of Ad26.COV2.S vaccine versus placebo. These receptors all stem from a person aged 18-60 years who received the Ad26.COV2.S COVID-19 vaccine or a placebo. Both conserved end residues are part of each CDR3. The order of the fields is D gene, J gene, clone size, V gene, CDR3 DNA, CDR3 protein. The D gene is left open where the match is weak. Not all rows give a size; the values are once, few, many and, for expanded clones, a class.

NA | TRBJ2-1 | once | TRBV7-2 | TGTGCCAGCAGCTTAGAGCTAGGGGTTTACAATGAGCAGTTCTTC | CASSLELGVYNEQFF
NA | TRBJ2-7 | NA | TRBV2 | TGTGCCAGCAGTCCCTCAAGGCGGGAGCAGTACTTC | CASSPSRREQYF
NA | TRBJ1-2 | NA | TRBV4-3 | TGCGCCAGCAGCCAAGAGGGTCAGGGGTCCTATGGCTACACCTTC | CASSQEGQGSYGYTF
TRBD2 | TRBJ2-2 | NA | TRBV19 | TGTGCCAGTAGTACGGGACTAGCGGGAATCACCGGGGAGCTGTTTTTT | CASSTGLAGITGELFF
NA | TRBJ2-7 | NA | TRBV7-2 | TGTGCCAGCAGCTTAGCCTCCTCCGGACAGTCCAACGAGCAGTACTTC | CASSLASSGQSNEQYF
NA | TRBJ2-5 | NA | TRBV12-2 | TGTGCAAGTCGCTTCCAGGAAGAGACCCAGTACTTC | CASRFQEETQYF
NA | TRBJ2-3 | NA | TRBV11-3 | TGTGCCAGCAGCTCCCAAGCAGGGACGCAGTATTTT | CASSSQAGTQYF
NA | TRBJ2-3 | NA | TRBV12-3/TRBV12-4 | TGTGCCAGCAGTTTGGTTTTAGATACGCAGTATTTT | CASSLVLDTQYF
NA | TRBJ2-3 | NA | TRBV12-5 | TGTGCTAGTGGTGAGGAAGGCACAGATACGCAGTATTTT | CASGEEGTDTQYF
NA | TRBJ2-2 | NA | TRBV27 | TGTGCCAGCAGTTTAATTGCGGCGTCCACCGGGGAGCTGTTTTTT | CASSLIAASTGELFF
NA | TRBJ1-1 | NA | TRBV20-1 | TGCAGTGCTCCGCGCGGGGGTGAAGCTTTCTTT | CSAPRGGEAFF
NA | TRBJ2-1 | NA | TRBV3-1/TRBV3-2 | TGTGCCAGCAGCCCTTCTGACGGGTACAATGAGCAGTTCTTC | CASSPSDGYNEQFF
NA | TRBJ2-1 | NA | TRBV30 | TGTGCCTCGGGCTGGGGCAGCTCCTACAATGAGCAGTTCTTC | CASGWGSSYNEQFF
NA | TRBJ1-5 | NA | TRBV29-1 | TGCAGCGTTGTGGGCGGCTCTGGACAGCCCCAGCATTTT | CSVVGGSGQPQHF
NA | TRBJ2-7 | few | TRBV19 | TGTGCCAGTAGTACCGGACAGTTTGCCTACGAGCAGTACTTC | CASSTGQFAYEQYF
NA | TRBJ1-1 | NA | TRBV18 | TGTGCCAGCTCACCAAAGCGGGAGACAGTAACTGAAGCTTTCTTT | CASSPKRETVTEAFF
TRBD2 | TRBJ2-4 | NA | TRBV7-9 | TGTGCCAGCAGCTTCCAGGGACTAGGGAGCGCGAACATTCAGTACTTC | CASSFQGLGSANIQYF
NA | TRBJ1-1 | NA | TRBV7-8 | TGTGCCAGCAGCTTAGCGCGCCAGGGTTTAGGGGACACTGAAGCTTTCTTT | CASSLARQGLGDTEAFF
NA | TRBJ2-5 | NA | TRBV27 | TGTGCCAGCCGTTTGTTGGACAGACAAGAGACCCAGTACTTC | CASRLLDRQETQYF
TRBD1 | TRBJ2-1 | once | TRBV4-3 | TGCGCCAGCAGCCAAGTCCGGGACGGGACAGGGAAATACAATGAGCAGTTCTTC | CASSQVRDGTGKYNEQFF
NA | TRBJ2-3 | NA | TRBV6-2/TRBV6-3 | TGTGCCAGCACCCCTGAGGGGGTGGCCACAGATACGCAGTATTTT | CASTPEGVATDTQYF
NA | TRBJ2-7 | NA | TRBV7-6 | TGTGCCAGCAGCTACTCCCCCTCCTACGAGCAGTACTTC | CASSYSPSYEQYF
NA | TRBJ2-2 | NA | TRBV7-8 | TGTGCCAGCAGCTTAGTAGGGGAGCTGTTTTTT | CASSLVGELFF
TRBD1 | TRBJ1-1 | few | TRBV6-5 | TGTGCCAGCACGGGGACAGGGATACGCGAAGCTTTCTTT | CASTGTGIREAFF
TRBD1 | TRBJ1-1 | NA | TRBV28 | TGTGCCAGCATGCAGGGGGCCCAGGACTACACTGAAGCTTTCTTT | CASMQGAQDYTEAFF
NA | TRBJ2-7 | once | TRBV27 | TGTGCCAGCAGTTTAAATGCGGGGCAGGGGAGCGAGCAGTACTTC | CASSLNAGQGSEQYF
TRBD2 | TRBJ2-2 | NA | TRBV5-1 | TGCGCCAGCAGCTTCGAGGGAGGGCCTCCCGGGGAGCTGTTTTTT | CASSFEGGPPGELFF
NA | TRBJ1-1 | NA | TRBV18 | TGTGCCAGCTCACTCAGACAGGCGCCAGGGGACACTGAAGCTTTCTTT | CASSLRQAPGDTEAFF
TRBD2 | TRBJ2-1 | NA | TRBV9 | TGTGCCAGCAGCGTAGGTTCGGCGGGAGGGATTTACAATGAGCAGTTCTTC | CASSVGSAGGIYNEQFF
NA | TRBJ2-7 | NA | TRBV18 | TGTGCCAGCTCACCGGCTGGGGTCCCATACGAGCAGTACTTC | CASSPAGVPYEQYF
NA | TRBJ1-5 | NA | TRBV5-6 | TGTGCCAGCAGCGTTCGGACGGGGCAGCCCCAGCATTTT | CASSVRTGQPQHF
TRBD2 | TRBJ2-1 | NA | TRBV7-9 | TGTGCCAGCAGCTTAGGACTAGCGGGAGTTGATGAGCAGTTCTTC | CASSLGLAGVDEQFF
NA | TRBJ2-1 | NA | TRBV18 | TGTGCCAGCTCACCTTACGAGAGGGCCGGCAATGAGCAGTTCTTC | CASSPYERAGNEQFF
TRBD1 | TRBJ2-2 | NA | TRBV5-4 | TGTGCCAGCAGCGCGGGACAGGGGAGGTCCGGGGAGCTGTTTTTT | CASSAGQGRSGELFF
NA | TRBJ2-3 | NA | TRBV27 | TGTGCCAGCAGTCCACAGGCCCTCTTCACAGATACGCAGTATTTT | CASSPQALFTDTQYF
NA | TRBJ1-5 | NA | TRBV2 | TGTGCCAGCATGGGCGGGAGCAATCAGCCCCAGCATTTT | CASMGGSNQPQHF
NA | TRBJ2-7 | NA | TRBV4-1 | TGCGCCAGCAGCCAAGGGAGGGGTACTATCTACGAGCAGTACTTC | CASSQGRGTIYEQYF
NA | TRBJ1-1 | NA | TRBV27 | TGTGCCAGCAGTAATCAACAGGGACCTTTGAACACTGAAGCTTTCTTT | CASSNQQGPLNTEAFF
TRBD1 | TRBJ2-7 | NA | TRBV6-1 | TGTGCCAGCAGTTGGGGACAGGGTGGGGGGTACGAGCAGTACTTC | CASSWGQGGGYEQYF
TRBD2 | TRBJ2-1 | NA | TRBV11-2 | TGTGCCAGCAGCTCCTTAGCGGGAGTGGGCTCCTACAATGAGCAGTTCTTC | CASSSLAGVGSYNEQFF